The rows below give T cell receptor beta chains drawn from one sample of a study of breast tumors, draining lymph nodes, adjacent tissues. TCRdb processed the multiplex PCR reads anew with MiXCR; each CDR3 protein has one entry. This repertoire shows 85,000 to 130,000 distinct CDR3 sequences, roughly 33% found once; its top ten account for approximately 5%. Sequencing used axillary lymph node tissue. The receptors derive from a female donor with breast cancer. Some clones in this sample may be carry-over from other donors' samples. CDR3s include the opening cysteine and the closing phenylalanine or tryptophan. Fields, in order: D gene, J gene, clone size, V gene, CDR3 DNA, CDR3 protein. A D gene is named only where the DNA matches it firmly. The size entry is marked missing in some rows and otherwise reads once, few, many or a size class.

. | TRBJ2-3 | many | TRBV19 | TGTGCCAGTAGTATGAATAGAGGGATCATCGGCACAGATACGCAGTATTTT | CASSMNRGIIGTDTQYF
. | TRBJ1-4 | many | TRBV6-1 | TGTGCCAGCCACAGGGCAACTAATGAAAAACTGTTTTTT | CASHRATNEKLFF
TRBD1 | TRBJ2-7 | few | TRBV6-5 | TGTGCCAGCAGTCACCCAGGGGGCTACGAGCAGTACTTC | CASSHPGGYEQYF
TRBD1 | TRBJ1-5 | many | TRBV6-5 | TGTGCCAGCAGTTCCGCAATGACAGGGACTGACAGGCAGCCCCAGCATTTT | CASSSAMTGTDRQPQHF
. | TRBJ2-5 | . | TRBV7-9 | TGTGCCAGCAGCTTTGGGTGGGCAGCCCAAGAGACCCAGTACTTC | CASSFGWAAQETQYF
. | TRBJ2-7 | many | TRBV7-9 | TGTGCCAGCAGCGGCCGGGACGGAGGCTCCTACGAGCAGTACTTC | CASSGRDGGSYEQYF
TRBD1 | TRBJ1-5 | few | TRBV20-1 | TGCAGTGCCCTGCCGGGACAGCAGATGTCTAGCAATCAGCCCCAGCATTTT | CSALPGQQMSSNQPQHF
. | TRBJ1-3 | many | TRBV20-1 | TGCAGTGCTAGCGGGGCGGGCGGGATAATATATTTT | CSASGAGGIIYF
. | TRBJ1-1 | . | TRBV3-1 | TGTGCCAGCAGCCAGGGTGTTGCTGAAGCTTTCTTT | CASSQGVAEAFF
. | TRBJ2-1 | . | TRBV7-7 | TGTGCTAGCAGCTTAAAACCAGCGGAGGGGAAACAGTTCTTC | CASSLKPAEGKQFF
. | TRBJ1-6 | many | TRBV3-1 | TGTGCCAGCAGCCAAGAAGGGGGAGGGGTCAATTCACCCCTCCACTTT | CASSQEGGGVNSPLHF
TRBD1 | TRBJ1-1 | many | TRBV25-1 | TGTGCCAGTTCGAGGGACAGGGGGCTTAGCACTGAAGCTTTCTTT | CASSRDRGLSTEAFF
. | TRBJ1-6 | many | TRBV7-9 | TGTGCCAGCAGCCCCTCAAATAATTCACCCCTCCACTTT | CASSPSNNSPLHF
. | TRBJ2-4 | many | TRBV9 | TGTGCCAGCAGCGTAGACGCTATAACGAGTGCCAAAAACATTCAGTACTTC | CASSVDAITSAKNIQYF
TRBD2 | TRBJ2-1 | many | TRBV5-1 | TGCGCCAGCAGCTTGGATCGAGCGGGAGGGTACAATGAGCAGTTCTTC | CASSLDRAGGYNEQFF
TRBD1 | TRBJ2-7 | many | TRBV24-1 | TGTGCCACCAGCTCCTGGGACAGGGGGCGCGTTAGAGGGTACGAGCAGTACTTC | CATSSWDRGRVRGYEQYF
TRBD1 | TRBJ1-2 | many | TRBV19 | TGTGCCAGTAGTATAACCGGGGACAGCAATGGCTACACCTTC | CASSITGDSNGYTF
TRBD2 | TRBJ2-5 | many | TRBV6-4 | TGTGCCAGCGGACGCCCGGGTGGACTAGCGGGAGCTAGTTCCTTC | CASGRPGGLAGASSF
TRBD1 | TRBJ2-3 | many | TRBV5-1 | TGCGCCAGCAGCCGCCGGACAGGGGGGAGCACAGATACGCAGTATTTT | CASSRRTGGSTDTQYF
TRBD2 | TRBJ2-1 | many | TRBV6-5 | TGTGCCAGCAGTCACTCGATTTATGCGGGGGGGCCGGATGAGCAGTTCTTC | CASSHSIYAGGPDEQFF
TRBD1 | TRBJ1-4 | once | TRBV9 | TGTGCCAGCAGCGTAGGAGGGACAGGGATGGGAAAACTGCTTTTT | CASSVGGTGMGKLLF
. | TRBJ2-7 | many | TRBV12-3/TRBV12-4 | TGTGCCAGCAGTTCTCTCGGGAGCTTCCTAGGCGAGCAGTACTTC | CASSSLGSFLGEQYF
. | TRBJ2-1 | many | TRBV7-9 | TGTGCCAGCAGACAATCAGTCAGTGAGCAGTTCTTC | CASRQSVSEQFF
. | TRBJ1-1 | . | TRBV14 | TGTGCCAGCAGCCAAGATCCCCCGACAGCAGGTTTTGCGAACACTGAAGCTTTCTTT | CASSQDPPTAGFANTEAFF
. | TRBJ2-3 | . | TRBV20-1 | TGCAGTGCTAGAGACTTTCTAGCTCCCCCAGATACGCAGTATTTT | CSARDFLAPPDTQYF
. | TRBJ1-3 | . | TRBV5-1 | TGCGCCAGCAGCTCGGCTGTGACAGGCTCTGGAAACACCACATATTTT | CASSSAVTGSGNTTYF
. | TRBJ1-2 | . | TRBV19 | TGTGCCACCCCGGTGGGGGGGTATGGCTACACCTTC | CATPVGGYGYTF
TRBD1 | TRBJ2-4 | many | TRBV20-1 | TGCAGTGCTCCTCAAGCAGGGGGCGTACGTGGAGCCAAAAACATTCAGTACTTC | CSAPQAGGVRGAKNIQYF
. | TRBJ2-7 | . | TRBV5-1 | TGCGCCAGCAACTTGGAAGGACTCAAAAACGTGCAGTACTTC | CASNLEGLKNVQYF
TRBD1 | TRBJ2-1 | many | TRBV7-3 | TGTGCCAGCAGCTTCGACAGGGGGCGCAATGAGCAGTTCTTC | CASSFDRGRNEQFF
. | TRBJ2-1 | many | TRBV4-1 | TGCGCCAGCAGCCAAGACGTTGCGGGCGCCCTTGAGCAGTTCTTC | CASSQDVAGALEQFF
. | TRBJ2-5 | many | TRBV18 | TGTGCCAGCTCACCAACCGGGGGGCTTTACCAAGAGACCCAGTACTTC | CASSPTGGLYQETQYF